Below are 30 T cell receptor beta chains sequenced from a single sample in a study of CD8+CD57+ T cells in acquired aplastic anemia. For CDR3 and TCR beta VDJ profiling, genomic DNA was the template used. Each CDR3 protein is one row after TCRdb ran MiXCR on the reads. This table holds roughly 420,000 distinct CDR3 sequences, 65% to 80% found once. Sequenced input: sorted CD4+, CD8+, or CD8+CD57+ T cells (not recorded which) from PBMCs. All receptors derive from a human donor in good health, serving as a control.

The rearrangement links TRBV2 to TRBJ2-6; D may be TRBD1 (6 bases). V was cut by 8 bases and J by 0 bases, with 17 bases left in between. Germline V gene sequence: CDR1 SNHLY, CDR2 FYNNEI. This CDR3 contains 17 residues. The CDR3 DNA sequence: TGTGCCAGCCGGCCACGGACAGAGAGCTCTGGGGCCAACGTCCTGACTTTC. Residues: CASRPRTESSGANVLTF.

V usage is TRBV20-1 and J usage is TRBJ2-7; D is perhaps TRBD2 (7 bases). V dropped 3 bases and J dropped 2 bases, with 11 bases sitting between them. There are 13 residues in the CDR3. Germline V gene lookup returns CDR1 DFQATT and CDR2 SNEGSKA (reference sequence). CDR3 region: CSASGGTTYEQYF. Here the CDR3 DNA reads TGCAGTGCTAGCGGGGGGACAACCTACGAGCAGTACTTC.

The genes are TRBV7-9 and TRBJ2-6, with a weak D call TRBD1 (6 bases). The length of the CDR3 is 18 residues. CDR1 and CDR2 (germline): SEHNR, FQNEAQ (reference sequence). V was clipped by 1 base and J by 4 bases, with 17 bases between them. The CDR3 bases are TGTGCCAGCAGCTTAGTAGGGCCAGGGGCCATGGGGGCCAACGTCCTGACTTTC. Residues: CASSLVGPGAMGANVLTF.

This clonotype was counted a few times. The CDR3 spells CASSHRGAEQQYV. The CDR3 DNA sequence: TGTGCCAGCAGCCATAGAGGCGCGGAGCAGCAGTACGTC. The gene calls are TRBV7-2 and TRBJ2-7; D not certain. V shed 5 bases and J shed 8 bases, with 16 bases lying between them. The germline gives CDR1 SGHTA, CDR2 FQGNSA. The CDR3 runs 13 residues.

This clonotype was picked up many times. The chain links TRBV5-1 to TRBJ2-3; 8 positions match TRBD1. This CDR3 has 16 residues. V was clipped by 0 bases and J by 2 bases; unmatched bases: 5. CDR1 and CDR2 from the germline V gene are SGHRS and YFSETQ. The CDR3 here is CASSLVGTGFTDTQYF. As DNA, the CDR3 is TGCGCCAGCAGCTTGGTAGGGACAGGATTCACAGATACGCAGTATTTT.

With respect to this clonotype: A read error may account for a junction end that differs from germline. The chain links TRBV5-4 to TRBJ1-3; 9 bases fit TRBD1. Germline CDR1 SGHNT, CDR2 YYREEE (reference sequence). The CDR3 length is 14 residues. The CDR3 here is CASSLGQGDSWTDF. The CDR3 DNA reads TGTGCCAGCAGCTTGGGACAGGGGGACTCCTGGACGGATTTT.

The chain joins TRBV15 to TRBJ2-7, with 7 bases identical to TRBD1. CDR3 length: 16 amino acids. Germline CDR1 LNHNV, CDR2 YYDKDF (reference sequence). V lost 0 bases, J lost 1 base, and 6 bases stayed unmatched. DNA for the CDR3: TGTGCCACCAGCAGAGACGCAGGGGGAAGATCCTACGAGCAGTACTTC. Amino acid sequence: CATSRDAGGRSYEQYF.

In its sample, this clonotype was seen a few times. The chain carries TRBV19 and TRBJ1-1; D is undetermined. The V gene lost 0 bases and the J gene lost 3 bases, with 17 bases spanning the gap. CDR3 length: 17 residues. Germline V gene lookup returns CDR1 LNHDA and CDR2 SQIVND (reference sequence). The CDR3 spells CASSIDLRGYGYTEAFF. CDR3 DNA: TGTGCCAGTAGTATAGATCTCAGAGGCTATGGCTACACTGAAGCTTTCTTT.

V is TRBV20-1 and J is TRBJ1-3, with TRBD1 matching 7 bases. This CDR3 spans 13 amino acids. Germline CDR1 DFQATT, CDR2 SNEGSKA (reference sequence). The V and J ends lost 3 bases and 11 bases, in that order; junction bases with no gene match: 10. CDR3 loop: CSARVRTGESIYF. The CDR3 DNA sequence: TGCAGTGCTAGGGTGCGGACAGGTGAATCCATATATTTT.

Ten or more counts support this clonotype. The chain combines TRBV7-2 with TRBJ1-1; no reliable D call. With 1 base removed from V and 0 bases from J, the gap between germline ends came to 6 bases. This CDR3 is 14 amino acids long. The germline CDR1 and CDR2 sequences are SGHTA and FQGNSA. CDR3 in DNA: TGTGCCAGCAGCTTAGAACAGCTGAACACTGAAGCTTTCTTT. It translates to CASSLEQLNTEAFF. Supplemented by reference TRBV7-2 and TRBJ1-1, the full variable domain reads GAGVSQSPSNKVTEKGKDVELRCDPISGHTALYWYRQSLGQGLEFLIYFQGNSAPDKSGLPSDRFSAERTGGSVSTLTIQRTQQEDSAVYLCASSLEQLNTEAFFGQGTRLTVV.

Comment on this clonotype: At one end, the junction sequence differs from germline, possibly due to a read error. CDR3 sequence reads: CSAPEVGGAYLF. The DNA of the CDR3 is TGCAGTGCTCCTGAGGTGGGGGGGGCGTACTTGTTC. The chain uses TRBV20-1 and TRBJ2-7, with a weak D call TRBD2 (7 bases). Germline V gene data show CDR1 as DFQATT and CDR2 as SNEGSKA (reference sequence). CDR3 length equals 12 residues.

Concerning this clonotype itself: A clone one base away is much larger, so this may be a read error. The CDR3 ends on some other residue instead of the conserved phenylalanine or tryptophan, so this is likely a read error. The rearrangement links TRBV6-5 to TRBJ2-5, with D perhaps TRBD2 (8 bases). CDR1 is MNHEY and CDR2 is SVGAGI in the germline V gene. Trimming took 5 bases from V and 5 from J, leaving 21 bases between them. The CDR3 totals 16 residues. CDR3 in DNA: TGTGCCAGCAGTAGACAGGGCCCGGGACTAGGGGAGACCCAGTACCTC. This encodes CASSRQGPGLGETQYL.

V and J are TRBV12-3 or TRBV12-4 and TRBJ1-2; D unresolved. The CDR3 is made up of 15 amino acids. Deletions cut 5 bases from V and 5 bases from J, with 18 bases between. CDR3 protein: CASSKNAGGPYGYTF. CDR3 DNA: TGTGCCAGCAGTAAGAATGCGGGTGGCCCTTATGGCTACACCTTC.

V usage is TRBV10-3 and J usage is TRBJ2-7; 13 positions match TRBD2. The CDR3 spans 14 residues. V trimming: 10 bases; J trimming: 7 bases; junction bases outside the gene matches: 10. Germline assignment: CDR1 ENHRY and CDR2 SYGVKD. The CDR3 DNA is TGTGCCAGCTGTGGGACTAGCGGGATCCTGGAGCAGTACTTC. It codes for CASCGTSGILEQYF.

V is TRBV12-3 or TRBV12-4 and J is TRBJ1-5; no reliable D call. This CDR3 is 18 amino acids long. Trimming removed 5 bases at V and 0 bases at J, with 20 bases between. CDR3 region: CASSPGSPGIYSNQPQHF. The CDR3 DNA reads TGTGCCAGCAGTCCTGGCAGCCCCGGAATTTATAGCAATCAGCCCCAGCATTTT.

In the case of this clonotype: This may stem from a read error, because a much larger clone lies one nucleotide away. This chain uses TRBV11-2 with TRBJ1-5, with a possible D match to TRBD1 (6 bases). CDR3 length equals 15 residues. Germline CDR1 SGHAT, CDR2 FQNNGV. With 0 bases removed from V and 7 bases from J, the gap between germline ends came to 13 bases. CDR3 nucleotides: TGTGCCAGCAGCTTAGACGGGGGGGGCCACCAGCCCCAGCATTTT. The encoded protein is CASSLDGGGHQPQHF.

This clonotype was seen many times. The chain recombines TRBV6-2 or TRBV6-3 with TRBJ1-1; no reliable D call. The CDR3 runs 14 residues. Per the germline V gene, CDR1 is MNHEY and CDR2 is SVGEGT. Trimming cost V 4 bases and J 2 bases, with 11 bases left between them. CDR3 DNA: TGTGCCAGCAGTTTCGGGCAGACAAACACTGAAGCTTTCTTT. Amino acid sequence: CASSFGQTNTEAFF.

Concerning this clonotype: A read error may explain this, as a much larger clone is one base away. The V and J genes are TRBV20-1 and TRBJ1-2; no clear D. Germline lookup yields CDR1 DFQATT and CDR2 SNEGSKA (reference sequence). The CDR3 is 15 amino acids. The ends were cut back, 2 bases at V and 4 bases at J, with 17 bases in the middle. Here the CDR3 DNA reads TGCAGTGCTAGAATATTGACGGTGAATTCCTATGGCTACACCTTC. Translated: CSARILTVNSYGYTF.

The rearrangement joins TRBV20-1 to TRBJ2-3; D may be TRBD2 (5 bases). CDR3 length: 13 residues. V lost 1 base and J lost 9, with 14 bases in between. Germline values: CDR1 DFQATT, CDR2 SNEGSKA (reference sequence). CDR3 sequence reads: CSARGGQAKTQYF. CDR3 bases: TGCAGTGCTAGAGGCGGGCAAGCCAAAACGCAGTATTTT.

This clonotype came up many times. The chain links TRBV6-1 to TRBJ2-3, with 10 bases matching TRBD2. The CDR3 contains 15 residues. From germline, CDR1 is MNHNS and CDR2 SASEGT. Trimming cost V 6 bases and J 7 bases; bases outside gene matches: 10. The CDR3 is CASSAGAGGPNTQYF. The CDR3 DNA reads as TGTGCCAGCAGCGCGGGAGCGGGGGGGCCAAATACGCAGTATTTT.

The gene calls are TRBV12-5 and TRBJ1-2; 8 bases match TRBD1. Germline V CDR1 and CDR2: LGHNT, FRNRAP. The CDR3 has 13 amino acids. The CDR3 loop reads CASSPDRARGYTF. CDR3 DNA sequence: TGTGCCAGCAGTCCGGACAGGGCTAGAGGCTACACCTTC.

The chain joins TRBV20-1 to TRBJ2-7, with no clear D. V was shortened by 1 base and J by 12 bases, with 13 bases between the two germline ends. Germline V gene lookup returns CDR1 DFQATT and CDR2 SNEGSKA (reference sequence). The CDR3 length is 11 residues. Here the CDR3 reads CSARVRCARYF. CDR3 nucleotides: TGCAGTGCTAGAGTGCGCTGCGCGCGGTACTTC.

The chain recombines TRBV7-9 with TRBJ1-1, with TRBD1 matching 7 bases. The CDR3 covers 16 residues. Germline lookup yields CDR1 SEHNR and CDR2 FQNEAQ (reference sequence). The V gene end was trimmed by 5 bases and the J gene end by 1 base; junction bases not matched to a gene: 10. CDR3 sequence reads: CASSRTGARGNTEAFF. The DNA of the CDR3 is TGTGCCAGCAGCCGAACAGGGGCGCGGGGGAACACTGAAGCTTTCTTT.

Only a few counts were recorded for this clonotype. Sequence at one end of the junction differs from germline and may be a read error. V usage is TRBV7-6 and J usage is TRBJ1-3; D is possibly TRBD1 (6 bases). The CDR3 is made up of 14 amino acids. Looked up from germline, CDR1 is SGHVS and CDR2 is FNYEAQ. The CDR3 loop reads CASSLARWGANNEF. As DNA, the CDR3 is TGTGCCAGCAGCTTAGCGCGGTGGGGGGCTAACAATGAGTTT.

This clonotype was recorded many times. V usage is TRBV2 and J usage is TRBJ2-7; unclear D gene. The CDR3 spans 14 residues. V was shortened by 5 bases and J by 4 bases, with 15 bases between the two germline ends. Germline CDR1 and CDR2: SNHLY and FYNNEI. CDR3 in amino acids: CASSFTVGVYEQYF. The CDR3 DNA sequence: TGTGCCAGCAGTTTTACGGTTGGGGTTTACGAGCAGTACTTC.

This clonotype has a count of ten or more. The chain has TRBV5-8 and TRBJ2-7; no clear D gene. The germline V and J ends were trimmed by 2 bases and 5 bases, with 11 bases remaining between them. This CDR3 contains 13 residues. Germline CDR1 SGHTS, CDR2 YDEGEE. This CDR3 is CASSFEGFDEQYF. CDR3 nucleotides: TGTGCCAGCAGCTTCGAAGGGTTCGACGAGCAGTACTTC.

J is TRBJ1-2 and V is TRBV7-3; the match to TRBD1 covers 7 bases. Germline V CDR1 and CDR2: SGHTA, FQGTGA. V lost 5 bases, J lost 5 bases, and 5 bases stayed unmatched. The CDR3 sequence is 13 residues long. The CDR3 bases are TGTGCCAGCAGCACGACAGGGAGTTATGGCTACACCTTC. Protein sequence: CASSTTGSYGYTF.

The genes are TRBV20-1 and TRBJ2-3; a possible D gene is TRBD2 (6 bases). This CDR3 comprises 13 residues. V was shortened by 3 bases and J by 9 bases, with 16 bases between the two germline ends. Looked up from germline, CDR1 is DFQATT and CDR2 is SNEGSKA (reference sequence). CDR3 protein: CSASLGTGRTQYF. In DNA form, the CDR3 reads TGCAGTGCTAGCTTGGGGACGGGGAGGACGCAGTATTTT.

This chain links TRBV11-2 with TRBJ2-7; no clear D gene. The V gene lost 9 bases and the J gene lost 8 bases, with 17 bases spanning the gap. From germline, CDR1 is SGHAT and CDR2 FQNNGV. The CDR3 spans 12 residues. CDR3 nucleotide sequence: TGTGCCAGTGAAGGCCCAGATACGCAGCAGTACTTC. Translating it yields CASEGPDTQQYF.

V and J are TRBV6-5 and TRBJ2-7; weak D call: TRBD2 (6 bases). Germline CDR1 and CDR2: MNHEY and SVGAGI. The germline V and J ends were trimmed by 6 bases and 5 bases, with 20 bases remaining between them. The CDR3 sequence is 15 residues long. The CDR3 here is CASSRGSSRRDEQYF. The CDR3 nucleotides read TGTGCCAGCAGCCGTGGGTCCTCACGGAGGGACGAGCAGTACTTC.